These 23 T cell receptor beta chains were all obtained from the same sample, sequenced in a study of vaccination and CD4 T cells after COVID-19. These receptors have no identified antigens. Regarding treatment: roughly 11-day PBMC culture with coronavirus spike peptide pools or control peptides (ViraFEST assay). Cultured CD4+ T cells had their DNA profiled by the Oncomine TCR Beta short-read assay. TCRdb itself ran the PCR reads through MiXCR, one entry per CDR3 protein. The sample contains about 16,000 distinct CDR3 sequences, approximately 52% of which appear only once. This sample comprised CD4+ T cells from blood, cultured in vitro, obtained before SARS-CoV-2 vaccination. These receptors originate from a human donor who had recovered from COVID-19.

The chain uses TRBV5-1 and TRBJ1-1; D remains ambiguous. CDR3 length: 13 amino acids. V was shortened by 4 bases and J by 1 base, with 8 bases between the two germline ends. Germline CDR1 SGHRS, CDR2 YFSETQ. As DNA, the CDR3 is TGCGCCAGCAGCGGGTTGGGGAACACTGAAGCTTTCTTT. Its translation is CASSGLGNTEAFF. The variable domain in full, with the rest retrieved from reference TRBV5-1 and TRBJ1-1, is KAGVTQTPRYLIKTRGQQVTLSCSPISGHRSVSWYQQTPGQGLQFLFEYFSETQRNKGNFPGRFSGRQFSNSRSEMNVSTLELGDSALYLCASSGLGNTEAFFGQGTRLTVV.

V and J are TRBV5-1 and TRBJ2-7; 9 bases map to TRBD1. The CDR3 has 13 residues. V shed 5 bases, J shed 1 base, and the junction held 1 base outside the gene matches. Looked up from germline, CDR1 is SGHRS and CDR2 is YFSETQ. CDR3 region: CASRTGGSYEQYF. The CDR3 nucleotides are TGCGCCAGCAGGACAGGGGGTTCCTACGAGCAGTACTTC.

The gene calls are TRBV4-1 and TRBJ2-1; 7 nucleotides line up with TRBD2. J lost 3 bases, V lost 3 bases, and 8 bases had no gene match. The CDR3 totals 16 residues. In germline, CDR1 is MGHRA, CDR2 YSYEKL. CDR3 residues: CASSQPIGGIYNEQFF. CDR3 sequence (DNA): TGCGCCAGCAGCCAGCCAATCGGGGGGATCTACAATGAGCAGTTCTTC.

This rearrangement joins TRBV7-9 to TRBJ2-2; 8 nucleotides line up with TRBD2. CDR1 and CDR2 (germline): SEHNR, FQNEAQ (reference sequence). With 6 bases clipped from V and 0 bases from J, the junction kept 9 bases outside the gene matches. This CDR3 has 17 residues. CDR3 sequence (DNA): TGTGCCAGCAGTTCTCCTCGGGGGGGAACGAACACCGGGGAGCTGTTTTTT. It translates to CASSSPRGGTNTGELFF.

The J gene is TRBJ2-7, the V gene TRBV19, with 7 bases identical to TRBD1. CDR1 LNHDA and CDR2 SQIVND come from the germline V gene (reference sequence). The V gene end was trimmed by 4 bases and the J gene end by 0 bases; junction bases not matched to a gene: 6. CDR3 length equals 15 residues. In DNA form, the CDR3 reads TGTGCCAGTAGTAATCCGGGACAGCGCTCCTACGAGCAGTACTTC. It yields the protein CASSNPGQRSYEQYF. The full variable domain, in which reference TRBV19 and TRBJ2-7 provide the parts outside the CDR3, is DGGITQSPKYLFRKEGQNVTLSCEQNLNHDAMYWYRQDPGQGLRLIYYSQIVNDFQKGDIAEGYSVSREKKESFPLTVTSAQKNPTAFYLCASSNPGQRSYEQYFGPGTRLTVT.

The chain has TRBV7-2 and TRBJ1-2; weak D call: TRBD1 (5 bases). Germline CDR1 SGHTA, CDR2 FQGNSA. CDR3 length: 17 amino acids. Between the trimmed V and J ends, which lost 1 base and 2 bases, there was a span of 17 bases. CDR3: CASSLDTRPRANYGYTF. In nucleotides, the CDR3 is TGTGCCAGCAGCTTAGATACGCGGCCCAGGGCCAACTATGGCTACACCTTC.

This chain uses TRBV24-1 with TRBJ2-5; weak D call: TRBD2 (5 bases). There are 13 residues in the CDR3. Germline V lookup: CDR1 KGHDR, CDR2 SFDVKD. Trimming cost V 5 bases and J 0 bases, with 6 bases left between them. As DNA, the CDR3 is TGTGCCACCAGTGCGGGGTACCAAGAGACCCAGTACTTC. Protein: CATSAGYQETQYF.

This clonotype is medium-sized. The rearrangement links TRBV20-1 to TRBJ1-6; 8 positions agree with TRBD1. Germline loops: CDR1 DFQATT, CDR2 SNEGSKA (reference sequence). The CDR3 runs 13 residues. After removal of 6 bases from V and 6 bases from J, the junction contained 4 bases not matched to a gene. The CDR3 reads CSARQGFNSPLHF. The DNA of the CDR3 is TGCAGTGCACGACAGGGGTTTAATTCACCCCTCCACTTT.

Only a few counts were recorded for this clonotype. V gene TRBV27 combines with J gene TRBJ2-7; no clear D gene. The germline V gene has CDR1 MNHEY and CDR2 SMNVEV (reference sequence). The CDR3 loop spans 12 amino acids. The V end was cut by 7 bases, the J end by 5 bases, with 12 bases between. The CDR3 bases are TGTGCCAGCACCGACCTTCGTCACGAGCAGTACTTC. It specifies CASTDLRHEQYF.

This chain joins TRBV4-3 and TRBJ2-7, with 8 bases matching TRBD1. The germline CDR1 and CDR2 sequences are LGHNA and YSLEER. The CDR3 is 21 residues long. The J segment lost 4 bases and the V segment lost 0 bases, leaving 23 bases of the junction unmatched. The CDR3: CASSQDCWGQGAQSGLYEQYF. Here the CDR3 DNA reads TGCGCCAGCAGCCAAGATTGCTGGGGGCAGGGGGCGCAAAGCGGACTTTACGAGCAGTACTTC.

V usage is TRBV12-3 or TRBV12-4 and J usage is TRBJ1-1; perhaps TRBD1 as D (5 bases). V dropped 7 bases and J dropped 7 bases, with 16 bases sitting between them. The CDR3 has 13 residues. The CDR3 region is CASIFAGVGEAFF. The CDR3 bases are TGTGCCAGCATTTTCGCGGGGGTCGGTGAAGCTTTCTTT.

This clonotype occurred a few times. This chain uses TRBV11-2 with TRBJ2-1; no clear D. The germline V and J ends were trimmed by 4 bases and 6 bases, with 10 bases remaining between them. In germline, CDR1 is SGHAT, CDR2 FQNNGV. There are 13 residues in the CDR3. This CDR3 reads CASSSQRRNEQFF. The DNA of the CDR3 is TGTGCCAGCAGCTCTCAAAGGCGCAATGAGCAGTTCTTC. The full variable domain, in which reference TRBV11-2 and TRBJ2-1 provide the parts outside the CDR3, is EAGVAQSPRYKIIEKRQSVAFWCNPISGHATLYWYQQILGQGPKLLIQFQNNGVVDDSQLPKDRFSAERLKGVDSTLKIQPAKLEDSAVYLCASSSQRRNEQFFGPGTRLTVL.

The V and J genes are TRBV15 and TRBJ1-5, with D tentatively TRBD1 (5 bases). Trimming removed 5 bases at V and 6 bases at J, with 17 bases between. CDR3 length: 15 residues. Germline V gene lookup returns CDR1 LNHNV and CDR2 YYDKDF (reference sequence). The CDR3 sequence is CATSGGSGGGQPQHF. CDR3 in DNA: TGTGCCACCAGCGGGGGTTCGGGGGGAGGTCAGCCCCAGCATTTT.

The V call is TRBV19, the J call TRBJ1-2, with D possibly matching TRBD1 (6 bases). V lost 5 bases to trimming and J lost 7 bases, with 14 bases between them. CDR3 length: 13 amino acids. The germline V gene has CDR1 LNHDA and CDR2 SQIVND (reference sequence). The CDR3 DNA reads TGTGCCAGTAGTGTGGACAGAGTTGGTGGCTACACCTTC. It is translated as CASSVDRVGGYTF. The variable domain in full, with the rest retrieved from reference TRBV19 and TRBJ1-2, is DGGITQSPKYLFRKEGQNVTLSCEQNLNHDAMYWYRQDPGQGLRLIYYSQIVNDFQKGDIAEGYSVSREKKESFPLTVTSAQKNPTAFYLCASSVDRVGGYTFGSGTRLTVV.

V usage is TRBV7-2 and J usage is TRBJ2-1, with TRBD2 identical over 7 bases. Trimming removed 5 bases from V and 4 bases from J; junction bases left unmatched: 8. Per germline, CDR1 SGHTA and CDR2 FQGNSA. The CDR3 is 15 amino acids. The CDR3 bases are TGTGCCAGCAGCCGACTCGGGGGGTCGTACAATGAGCAGTTCTTC. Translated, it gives CASSRLGGSYNEQFF.

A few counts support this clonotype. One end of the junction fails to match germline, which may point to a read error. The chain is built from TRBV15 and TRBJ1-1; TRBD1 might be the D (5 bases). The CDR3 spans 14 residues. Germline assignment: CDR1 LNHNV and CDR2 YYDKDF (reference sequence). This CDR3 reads CATSRVKGLTGAFF. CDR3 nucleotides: TGTGCCACCAGCAGAGTTAAGGGACTCACTGGAGCTTTCTTT.

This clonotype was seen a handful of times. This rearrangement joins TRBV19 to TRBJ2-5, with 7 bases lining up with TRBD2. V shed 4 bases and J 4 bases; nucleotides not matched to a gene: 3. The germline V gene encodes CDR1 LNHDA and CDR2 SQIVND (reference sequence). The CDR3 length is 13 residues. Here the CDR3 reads CASSTGGGETQYF. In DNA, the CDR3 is TGTGCCAGTAGTACGGGGGGTGGAGAGACCCAGTACTTC.

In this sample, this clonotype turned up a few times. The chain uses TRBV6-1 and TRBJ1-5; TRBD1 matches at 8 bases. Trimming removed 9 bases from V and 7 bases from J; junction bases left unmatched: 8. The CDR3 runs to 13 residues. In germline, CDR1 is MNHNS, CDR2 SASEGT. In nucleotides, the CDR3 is TGTGCCAGTTCAGACAGGGGAAAGCAGCCCCAGCATTTT. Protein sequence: CASSDRGKQPQHF.

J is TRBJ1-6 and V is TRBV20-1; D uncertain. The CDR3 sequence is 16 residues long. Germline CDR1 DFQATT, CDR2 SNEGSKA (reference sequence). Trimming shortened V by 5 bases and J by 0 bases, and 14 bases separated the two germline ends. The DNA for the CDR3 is TGCAGTGCTGCAGTGAGTGGGAGCTCCTATAATTCACCCCTCCACTTT. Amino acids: CSAAVSGSSYNSPLHF.

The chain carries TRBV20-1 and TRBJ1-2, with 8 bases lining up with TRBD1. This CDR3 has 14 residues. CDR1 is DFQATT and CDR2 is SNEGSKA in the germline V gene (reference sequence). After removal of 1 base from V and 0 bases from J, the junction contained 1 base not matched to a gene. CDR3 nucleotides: TGCAGTGCTAGAGTACAGGGGGCTAACTATGGCTACACCTTC. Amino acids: CSARVQGANYGYTF.

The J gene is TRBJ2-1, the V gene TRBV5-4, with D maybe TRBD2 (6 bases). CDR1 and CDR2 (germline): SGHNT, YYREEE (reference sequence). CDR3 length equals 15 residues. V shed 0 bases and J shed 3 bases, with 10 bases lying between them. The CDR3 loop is CASSLVGGGYNEQFF. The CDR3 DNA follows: TGTGCCAGCAGCTTGGTGGGGGGAGGCTACAATGAGCAGTTCTTC.

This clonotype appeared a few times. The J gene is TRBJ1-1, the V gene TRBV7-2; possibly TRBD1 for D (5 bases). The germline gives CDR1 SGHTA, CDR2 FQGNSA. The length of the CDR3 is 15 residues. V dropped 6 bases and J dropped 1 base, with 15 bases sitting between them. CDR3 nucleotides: TGTGCCAGCAGTCCGACAGATTTTAGGAACACTGAAGCTTTCTTT. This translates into CASSPTDFRNTEAFF.

The DNA for the CDR3 is TGTGCCAGCAGCTCGAACAGGGATGGTAACTATGGCTACACCTTC. This translates into CASSSNRDGNYGYTF. The chain joins TRBV5-4 to TRBJ1-2; possible D gene TRBD1, 6 bases. Germline V gene data show CDR1 as SGHNT and CDR2 as YYREEE (reference sequence). Trimming shortened V by 3 bases and J by 1 base, and 13 bases separated the two germline ends. The CDR3 extends over 15 amino acids. Full variable domain (remainder filled in from reference TRBV5-4 and TRBJ1-2): ETGVTQSPTHLIKTRGQQVTLRCSSQSGHNTVSWYQQALGQGPQFIFQYYREEENGRGNFPPRFSGLQFPNYSSELNVNALELDDSALYLCASSSNRDGNYGYTFGSGTRLTVV.